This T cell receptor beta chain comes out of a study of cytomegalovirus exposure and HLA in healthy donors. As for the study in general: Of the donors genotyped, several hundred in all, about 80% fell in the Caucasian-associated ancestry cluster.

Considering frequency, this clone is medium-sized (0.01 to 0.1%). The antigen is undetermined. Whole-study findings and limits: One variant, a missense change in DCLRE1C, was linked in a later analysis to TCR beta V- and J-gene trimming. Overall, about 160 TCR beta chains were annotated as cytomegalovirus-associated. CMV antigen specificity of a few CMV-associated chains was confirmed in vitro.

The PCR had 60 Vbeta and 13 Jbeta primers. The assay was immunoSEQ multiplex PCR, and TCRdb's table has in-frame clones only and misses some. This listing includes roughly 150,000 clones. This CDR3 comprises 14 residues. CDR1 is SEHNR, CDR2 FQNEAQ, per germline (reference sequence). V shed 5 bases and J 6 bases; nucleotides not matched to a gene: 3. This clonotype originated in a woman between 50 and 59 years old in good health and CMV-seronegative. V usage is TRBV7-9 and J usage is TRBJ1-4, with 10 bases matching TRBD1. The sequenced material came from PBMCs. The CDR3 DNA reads TGTGCCAGCAGCCCGACAGGGGGCGATGAAAAACTGTTTTTT. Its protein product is CASSPTGGDEKLFF.